One sample yielded the 11 T cell receptor beta chains listed below, sequenced in a study of CD8+CD57+ T cells in acquired aplastic anemia. Genomic DNA provided the template from which TCR beta VDJ and CDR3 profiles were obtained. Via MiXCR, TCRdb re-called the reads, giving one row per CDR3 protein. The sample lists roughly 240,000 distinct CDR3 sequences; around half were seen once. Only patients with CD8+CD57+ cell expansion on flow cytometry were chosen for sequencing. The sequencing sample was made of sorted CD4+, CD8+, or CD8+CD57+ T cells (not recorded which) from PBMCs. Source of these receptors: a human donor with aplastic anemia.

This clonotype was seen many times. The rearrangement joins TRBV7-9 to TRBJ1-4; 8 bases line up with TRBD1. The CDR3 has 15 residues. CDR1 SEHNR and CDR2 FQNEAQ come from the germline V gene (reference sequence). After removal of 3 bases from V and 2 bases from J, the junction contained 2 bases not matched to a gene. Written as DNA, the CDR3 is TGTGCCAGCAGCTTGGGGACAGGCACTAATGAAAAACTGTTTTTT. Protein product: CASSLGTGTNEKLFF.

The rearrangement links TRBV7-2 to TRBJ1-2; weak D call: TRBD1 (6 bases). V was clipped by 5 bases and J by 4 bases, with 17 bases between them. Germline loops: CDR1 SGHTA, CDR2 FQGNSA. CDR3 length: 15 residues. CDR3 nucleotide sequence: TGTGCCAGCAGCCAGCCGCCGGACAGAGCCTATGGCTACACCTTC. This sequence encodes CASSQPPDRAYGYTF.

This clonotype was seen ten or more times. The junction does not match germline at one end; this may be a read error. This chain joins TRBV5-1 and TRBJ2-7; no definite D call. CDR3 length equals 15 residues. The germline V gene has CDR1 SGHRS and CDR2 YFSETQ. CDR3 region: CTSTVGNPYSYEQYF. Written as DNA, the CDR3 is TGCACCAGCACGGTAGGAAATCCCTACTCCTACGAGCAGTACTTC.

This clonotype showed up many times. The chain employs TRBV7-3 and TRBJ1-2; D is uncertain. The germline V gene encodes CDR1 SGHTA and CDR2 FQGTGA. Trimming removed 5 bases from V and 14 bases from J, with 21 bases in between. The CDR3 contains 13 residues. The CDR3 region has the DNA TGTGCCAGCAGCCAACATGCCAGAGCTAACTTAACCTTC. This sequence encodes CASSQHARANLTF.

In this sample, this clonotype turned up many times. The V and J genes are TRBV4-2 and TRBJ1-5; maybe TRBD1 (5 bases). CDR1 and CDR2 from the germline V gene are LGHNA and YNFKEQ. The CDR3 length is 14 residues. The ends were cut back, 3 bases at V and 7 bases at J, with 13 bases in the middle. The CDR3: CASSHQGSRQPQHF. The CDR3 nucleotides read TGTGCCAGCAGCCATCAGGGATCAAGGCAGCCCCAGCATTTT.

As concerns this clonotype: A much larger clone lies a single base off, so this may be a read error. The chain couples TRBV20-1 to TRBJ2-7, with 9 positions matching TRBD2. Per germline, CDR1 DFQATT and CDR2 SNEGSKA (reference sequence). The CDR3 has 18 amino acids. V lost 0 bases, J lost 3 bases, and 15 bases stayed unmatched. Here the CDR3 DNA reads TGCAGTGCTAGAGATGGTAGCGGGAGAGTCATGGCCCTCTACGAGCAGTACTTC. This codes for CSARDGSGRVMALYEQYF.

V gene TRBV29-1 combines with J gene TRBJ1-2; D might be TRBD1 (6 bases). CDR1 and CDR2 from the germline V gene are SQVTM and ANQGSEA. This CDR3 has 13 amino acids. With 4 bases removed from V and 3 bases from J, the gap between germline ends came to 12 bases. The CDR3 loop is CSVGNREDYGYTF. In DNA form, the CDR3 reads TGCAGCGTTGGGAACAGGGAGGACTATGGCTACACCTTC. Combining the CDR3 with reference TRBV29-1 and TRBJ1-2 gives the whole variable domain SAVISQKPSRDICQRGTSLTIQCQVDSQVTMMFWYRQQPGQSLTLIATANQGSEATYESGFVIDKFPISRPNLTFSTLTVSNMSPEDSSIYLCSVGNREDYGYTFGSGTRLTVV.

The sample holds many counts of this clonotype. CDR3: CSARDRGQSYGYTF. The CDR3 region has the DNA TGCAGTGCTAGAGATAGGGGGCAGTCCTATGGCTACACCTTC. This chain links TRBV20-1 with TRBJ1-2; 7 nucleotides line up with TRBD1. J lost 4 bases, V lost 0 bases, and 5 bases had no gene match. Germline assignment: CDR1 DFQATT and CDR2 SNEGSKA (reference sequence). The CDR3 sequence is 14 residues long.

V gene TRBV5-1 combines with J gene TRBJ2-1; maybe TRBD1 (6 bases). The CDR3 covers 15 residues. Trimming shortened V by 3 bases and J by 0 bases, and 10 bases separated the two germline ends. CDR1 is SGHRS, CDR2 YFSETQ, per germline. The CDR3 sequence: CASSSDRSSYNEQFF. DNA for the CDR3: TGCGCCAGCAGCTCGGACAGAAGCTCCTACAATGAGCAGTTCTTC.

This chain links TRBV15 with TRBJ2-4, with D maybe TRBD1 (6 bases). V lost 1 base, J lost 10 bases, and 11 bases lay in between. Germline values: CDR1 LNHNV, CDR2 YYDKDF (reference sequence). The CDR3 has 13 residues. The CDR3 reads CATSRGTEGIQYF. CDR3 sequence (DNA): TGTGCCACCAGCAGAGGGACAGAGGGAATTCAGTACTTC.

This clonotype was seen many times. V and J are TRBV4-3 and TRBJ2-7; D is possibly TRBD1 or TRBD2 (5 bases each). V lost 6 bases and J lost 6, with 18 bases in between. This CDR3 comprises 14 residues. The germline CDR1 and CDR2 sequences are LGHNA and YSLEER. The CDR3 DNA reads as TGCGCCAGCAGGGGTGAGTGGGGTGGGGGCGAGCAGTACTTC. Protein product: CASRGEWGGGEQYF.